The clone carrying this T cell receptor beta chain appeared once. Germline V lookup: CDR1 WSHSY, CDR2 SAAADI. The CDR3 runs to 13 residues. J was trimmed by 5 bases and V by 5 bases; bases with no gene match: 2. This record belongs to a study of blood T cell repertoires in COVID-19. While infection was still active, Seattle patients were enrolled and then followed longitudinally. In the original workflow: Nucleated cell counts were estimated from reference gene primer amplification. The protocol was immunoSEQ multiplex PCR, while the TCRdb copy is restricted to in-frame clones and leaves out a portion. V, J and clone size are those of that table, while D and trimming were read from the DNA. In the table there are a few hundred thousand clones, approximately 88% of which are singletons.

This rearrangement joins TRBV10-2 to TRBJ1-5, with TRBD1 matching over 8 bases. Sequencing was carried out using peripheral blood. The sequence was obtained from a woman in her twenties or thirties with COVID-19, enrolled during active disease. Here the CDR3 reads CASSLTGDQPQHF. The CDR3 nucleotides are TGCGCCAGCAGTTTGACAGGGGATCAGCCCCAGCATTTT.